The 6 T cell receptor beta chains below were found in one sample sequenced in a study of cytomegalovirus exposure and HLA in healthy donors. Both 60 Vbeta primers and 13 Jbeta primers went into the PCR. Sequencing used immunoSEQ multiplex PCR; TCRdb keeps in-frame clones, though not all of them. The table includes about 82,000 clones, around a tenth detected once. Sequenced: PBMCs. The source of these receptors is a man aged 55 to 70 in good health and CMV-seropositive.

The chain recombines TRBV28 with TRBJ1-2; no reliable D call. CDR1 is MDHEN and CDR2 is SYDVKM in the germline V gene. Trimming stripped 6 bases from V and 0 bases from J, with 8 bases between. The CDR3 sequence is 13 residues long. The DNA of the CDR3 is TGTGCCAGCAGACAGAGTTCTAACTATGGCTACACCTTC. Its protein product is CASRQSSNYGYTF.

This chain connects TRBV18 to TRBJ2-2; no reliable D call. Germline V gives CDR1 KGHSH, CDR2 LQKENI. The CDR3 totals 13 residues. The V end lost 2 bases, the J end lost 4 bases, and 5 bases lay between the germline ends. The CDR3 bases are TGTGCCAGCTCACCATCTAGCACCGGGGAGCTGTTTTTT. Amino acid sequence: CASSPSSTGELFF.

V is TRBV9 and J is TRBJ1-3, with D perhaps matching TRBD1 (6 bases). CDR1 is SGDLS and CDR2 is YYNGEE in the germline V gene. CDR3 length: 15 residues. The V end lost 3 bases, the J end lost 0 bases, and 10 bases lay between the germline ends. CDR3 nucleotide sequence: TGTGCCAGCAGCGCTGACAGGCCCTCTGGAAACACCATATATTTT. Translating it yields CASSADRPSGNTIYF.

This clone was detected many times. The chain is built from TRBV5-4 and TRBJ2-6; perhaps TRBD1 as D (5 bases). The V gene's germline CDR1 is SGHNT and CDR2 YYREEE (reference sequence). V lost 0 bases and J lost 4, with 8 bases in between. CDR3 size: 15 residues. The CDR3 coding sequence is TGTGCCAGCAGCTTGGTAGGGGCAGGGGCCAACGTCCTGACTTTC. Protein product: CASSLVGAGANVLTF.

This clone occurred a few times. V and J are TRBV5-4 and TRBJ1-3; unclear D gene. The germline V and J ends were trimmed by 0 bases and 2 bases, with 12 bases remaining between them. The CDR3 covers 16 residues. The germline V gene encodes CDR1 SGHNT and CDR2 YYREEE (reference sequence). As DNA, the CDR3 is TGTGCCAGCAGCTTGGCCGGGAGCAGAACTGGAAACACCATATATTTT. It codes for CASSLAGSRTGNTIYF.

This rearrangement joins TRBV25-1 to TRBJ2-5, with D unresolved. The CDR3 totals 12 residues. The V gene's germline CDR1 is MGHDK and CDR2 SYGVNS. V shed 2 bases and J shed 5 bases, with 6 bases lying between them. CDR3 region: CASSETLETQYF. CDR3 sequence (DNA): TGTGCCAGCAGTGAAACTCTGGAGACCCAGTACTTC. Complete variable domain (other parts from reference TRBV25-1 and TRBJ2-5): EADIYQTPRYLVIGTGKKITLECSQTMGHDKMYWYQQDPGMELHLIHYSYGVNSTEKGDLSSESTVSRIRTEHFPLTLESARPSHTSQYLCASSETLETQYFGPGTRLLVL.